This T cell receptor beta chain was sequenced for a study of vaccination and CD4 T cells after COVID-19. At the level of the study: Four females and six males made up the convalescents, with two Hispanic. Overlapping spike pools from SARS-CoV-2 and HCoV-NL63, HCoV-OC43 and HCoV-229E served as culture stimuli.

Cultured CD4+ T-cell DNA underwent Oncomine TCR Beta short-read sequencing. Scientists extracted genomic DNA from CD4+ T cells grown in culture. TCRdb itself ran the PCR reads through MiXCR, one entry per CDR3 protein. Of fewer than 15,000 distinct CDR3 sequences in the sample, 65% to 75% were seen once. Worth noting for this clonotype: The antigen is unknown.

Treatment indicated: 10-day PBMC culture with coronavirus spike peptide pools or control peptides (ViraFEST assay). Trimming cost V 5 bases and J 1 base; bases outside gene matches: 9. The CDR3 consists of 16 residues. The specimen sequenced was CD4+ T cells from blood, cultured in vitro. The sequence came from a human donor who had recovered from COVID-19. The chain employs TRBV12-3 or TRBV12-4 and TRBJ1-2; 8 nucleotides match TRBD1. CDR3 sequence (DNA): TGTGCCAGCAGTCCCGTCTCAGGGGGCCATAACTATGGCTACACCTTC. Residues: CASSPVSGGHNYGYTF.